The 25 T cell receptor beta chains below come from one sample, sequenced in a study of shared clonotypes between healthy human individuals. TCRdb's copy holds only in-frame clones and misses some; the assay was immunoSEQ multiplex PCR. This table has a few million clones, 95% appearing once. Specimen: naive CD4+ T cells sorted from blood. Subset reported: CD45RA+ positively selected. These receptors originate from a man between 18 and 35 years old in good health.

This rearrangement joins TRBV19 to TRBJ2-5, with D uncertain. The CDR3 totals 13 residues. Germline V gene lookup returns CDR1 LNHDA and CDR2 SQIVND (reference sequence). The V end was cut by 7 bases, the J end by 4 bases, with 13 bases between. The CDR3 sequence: CASKGKQTETQYF. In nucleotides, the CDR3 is TGTGCCAGTAAAGGGAAGCAGACAGAGACCCAGTACTTC.

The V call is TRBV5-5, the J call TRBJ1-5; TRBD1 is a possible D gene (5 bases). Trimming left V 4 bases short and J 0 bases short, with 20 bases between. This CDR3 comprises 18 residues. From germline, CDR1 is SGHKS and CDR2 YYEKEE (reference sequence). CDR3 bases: TGTGCCAGCAGCCAAGGGCCAGGGATATGGAATAGCAATCAGCCCCAGCATTTT. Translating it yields CASSQGPGIWNSNQPQHF.

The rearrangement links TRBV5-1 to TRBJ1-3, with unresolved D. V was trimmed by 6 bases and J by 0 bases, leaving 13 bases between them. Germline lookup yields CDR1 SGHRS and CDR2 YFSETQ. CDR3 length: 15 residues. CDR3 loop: CASTQTGNSGNTIYF. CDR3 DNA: TGCGCCAGCACCCAGACGGGGAACTCTGGAAACACCATATATTTT. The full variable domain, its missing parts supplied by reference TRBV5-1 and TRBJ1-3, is KAGVTQTPRYLIKTRGQQVTLSCSPISGHRSVSWYQQTPGQGLQFLFEYFSETQRNKGNFPGRFSGRQFSNSRSEMNVSTLELGDSALYLCASTQTGNSGNTIYFGEGSWLTVV.

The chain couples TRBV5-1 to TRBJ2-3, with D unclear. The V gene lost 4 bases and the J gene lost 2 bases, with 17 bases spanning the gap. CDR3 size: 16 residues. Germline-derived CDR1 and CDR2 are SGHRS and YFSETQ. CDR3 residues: CASSPIPGSFTDTQYF. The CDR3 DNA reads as TGCGCCAGCAGCCCTATCCCGGGCAGTTTCACAGATACGCAGTATTTT.

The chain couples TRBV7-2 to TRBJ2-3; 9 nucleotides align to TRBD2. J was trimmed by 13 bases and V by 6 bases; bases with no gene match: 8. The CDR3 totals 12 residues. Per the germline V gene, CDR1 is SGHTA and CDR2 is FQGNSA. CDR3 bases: TGTGCCAGCAGTTCCCCTAGCGGGAAGGAGTATTTT. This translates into CASSSPSGKEYF.

The CDR3 sequence is CASVTRVPSYEQYF. CDR3 bases: TGTGCCAGCGTAACCAGGGTCCCATCCTACGAGCAGTACTTC. J is TRBJ2-7 and V is TRBV7-2; perhaps TRBD1 as D (5 bases). The CDR3 extends over 14 amino acids. Germline-derived CDR1 and CDR2 are SGHTA and FQGNSA. V was clipped by 8 bases and J by 1 base, with 15 bases between them.

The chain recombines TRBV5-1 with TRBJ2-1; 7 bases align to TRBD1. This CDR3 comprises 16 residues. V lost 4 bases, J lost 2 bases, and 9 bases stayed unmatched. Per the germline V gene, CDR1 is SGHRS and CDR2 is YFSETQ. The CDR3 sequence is CASSLRDRLTYNEQFF. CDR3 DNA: TGCGCCAGCAGCCTCCGGGACAGACTTACCTACAATGAGCAGTTCTTC.

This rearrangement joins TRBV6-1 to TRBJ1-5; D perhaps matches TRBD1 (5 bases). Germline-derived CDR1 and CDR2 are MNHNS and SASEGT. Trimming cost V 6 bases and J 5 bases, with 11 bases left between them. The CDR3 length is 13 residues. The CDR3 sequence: CASSPRVDQPQHF. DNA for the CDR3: TGTGCCAGCAGCCCCAGGGTTGATCAGCCCCAGCATTTT.

CDR3 sequence: CASSRRQGGSNQPQHF. The CDR3 DNA sequence: TGTGCCAGCAGCCGGCGACAGGGAGGAAGCAATCAGCCCCAGCATTTT. V usage is TRBV5-8 and J usage is TRBJ1-5; TRBD1 agrees at 7 bases. The CDR3 runs 16 residues. The trim removed 4 bases at V and 1 base at J, leaving 8 bases unmatched. The V gene's germline CDR1 is SGHTS and CDR2 YDEGEE.

This CDR3 reads CASRDSRVRTDTQYF. The CDR3 DNA reads TGTGCCAGCAGAGACAGTCGGGTTCGCACAGATACGCAGTATTTT. V usage is TRBV28 and J usage is TRBJ2-3; D possibly corresponds to TRBD1 (5 bases). The V end was cut by 6 bases, the J end by 1 base, with 14 bases between. This CDR3 region has 15 residues. Germline V CDR1 and CDR2: MDHEN, SYDVKM.

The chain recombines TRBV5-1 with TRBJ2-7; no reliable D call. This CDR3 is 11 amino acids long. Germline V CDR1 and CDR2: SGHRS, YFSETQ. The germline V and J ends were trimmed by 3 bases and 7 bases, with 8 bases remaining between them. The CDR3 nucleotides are TGCGCCAGCAGCTCCTTGGGGGAGCAGTACTTC. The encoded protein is CASSSLGEQYF.

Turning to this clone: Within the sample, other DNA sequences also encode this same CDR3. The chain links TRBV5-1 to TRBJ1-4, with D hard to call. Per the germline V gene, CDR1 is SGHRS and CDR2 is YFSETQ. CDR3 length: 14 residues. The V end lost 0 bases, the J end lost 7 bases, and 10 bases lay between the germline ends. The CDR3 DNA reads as TGCGCCAGCAGCTTGGGGGGTATAGGTGAAAAACTGTTTTTT. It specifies CASSLGGIGEKLFF.

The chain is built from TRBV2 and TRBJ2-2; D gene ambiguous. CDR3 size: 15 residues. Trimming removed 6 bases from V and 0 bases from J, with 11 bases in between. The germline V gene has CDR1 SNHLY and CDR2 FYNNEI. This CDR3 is CASSRAGANTGELFF. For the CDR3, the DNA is TGTGCCAGCAGCCGGGCAGGAGCGAACACCGGGGAGCTGTTTTTT.

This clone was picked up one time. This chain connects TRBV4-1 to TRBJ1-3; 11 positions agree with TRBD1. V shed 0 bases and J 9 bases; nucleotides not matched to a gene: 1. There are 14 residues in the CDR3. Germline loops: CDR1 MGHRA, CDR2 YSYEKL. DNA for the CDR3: TGCGCCAGCAGCCAAGATGGGACAGGGGGCACCATATATTTT. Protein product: CASSQDGTGGTIYF.

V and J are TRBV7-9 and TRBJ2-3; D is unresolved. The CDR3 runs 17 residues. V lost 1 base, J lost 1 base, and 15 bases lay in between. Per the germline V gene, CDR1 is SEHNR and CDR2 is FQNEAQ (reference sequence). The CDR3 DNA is TGTGCCAGCAGCTTAGGTCGCGGAGCTCAAGGCACAGATACGCAGTATTTT. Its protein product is CASSLGRGAQGTDTQYF. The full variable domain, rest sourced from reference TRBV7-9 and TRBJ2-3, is DTGVSQNPRHKITKRGQNVTFRCDPISEHNRLYWYRQTLGQGPEFLTYFQNEAQLEKSRLLSDRFSAERPKGSFSTLEIQRTEQGDSAMYLCASSLGRGAQGTDTQYFGPGTRLTVL.

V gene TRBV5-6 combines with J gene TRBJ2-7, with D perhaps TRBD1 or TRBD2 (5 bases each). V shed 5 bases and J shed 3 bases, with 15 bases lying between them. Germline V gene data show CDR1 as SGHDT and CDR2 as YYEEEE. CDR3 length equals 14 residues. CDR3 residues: CASRSRGGGYEQYF. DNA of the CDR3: TGTGCCAGCAGATCTAGAGGTGGGGGCTACGAGCAGTACTTC.

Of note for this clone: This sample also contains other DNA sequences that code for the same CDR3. DNA for the CDR3: TGTGCCAGCAGCTTAGATGTAAACACTGAAGCTTTCTTT. As protein: CASSLDVNTEAFF. The genes are TRBV7-3 and TRBJ1-1, with D hard to call. V was trimmed by 2 bases and J by 2 bases, leaving 6 bases between them. The length of the CDR3 is 13 residues. CDR1 SGHTA and CDR2 FQGTGA come from the germline V gene.

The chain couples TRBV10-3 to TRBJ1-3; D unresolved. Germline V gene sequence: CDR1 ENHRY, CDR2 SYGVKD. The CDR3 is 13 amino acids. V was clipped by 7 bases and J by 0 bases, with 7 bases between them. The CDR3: CAIKADSGNTIYF. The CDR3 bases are TGTGCCATCAAGGCGGACTCTGGAAACACCATATATTTT.

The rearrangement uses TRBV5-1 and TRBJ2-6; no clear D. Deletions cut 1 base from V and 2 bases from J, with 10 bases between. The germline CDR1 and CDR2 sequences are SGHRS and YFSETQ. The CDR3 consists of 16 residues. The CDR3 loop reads CASSLSMVTGANVLTF. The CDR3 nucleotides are TGCGCCAGCAGCTTGAGTATGGTAACTGGGGCCAACGTCCTGACTTTC.

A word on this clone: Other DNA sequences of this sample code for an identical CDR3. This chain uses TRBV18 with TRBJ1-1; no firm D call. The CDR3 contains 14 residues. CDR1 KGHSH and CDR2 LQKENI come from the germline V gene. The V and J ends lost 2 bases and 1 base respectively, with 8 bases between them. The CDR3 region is CASSPTTGNTEAFF. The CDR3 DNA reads TGTGCCAGCTCACCAACCACTGGGAACACTGAAGCTTTCTTT.

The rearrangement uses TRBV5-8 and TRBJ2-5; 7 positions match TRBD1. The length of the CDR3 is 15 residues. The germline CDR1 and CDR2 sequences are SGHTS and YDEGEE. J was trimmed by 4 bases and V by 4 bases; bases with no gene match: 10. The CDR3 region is CASSPPRQGSETQYF. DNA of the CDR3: TGTGCCAGCAGCCCGCCGAGACAGGGCTCAGAGACCCAGTACTTC.

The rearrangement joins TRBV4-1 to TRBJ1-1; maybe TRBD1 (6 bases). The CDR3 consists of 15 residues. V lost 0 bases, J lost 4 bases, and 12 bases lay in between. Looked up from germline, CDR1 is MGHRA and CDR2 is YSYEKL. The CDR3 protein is CASSQDRNRVTEAFF. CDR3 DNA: TGCGCCAGCAGCCAAGATCGAAACAGGGTCACTGAAGCTTTCTTT.

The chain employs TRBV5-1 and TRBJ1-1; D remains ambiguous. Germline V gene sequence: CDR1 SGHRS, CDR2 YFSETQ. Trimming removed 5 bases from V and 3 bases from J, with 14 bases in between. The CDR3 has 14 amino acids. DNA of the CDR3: TGCGCCAGCAGGGCAGCACAAAGTTACACTGAAGCTTTCTTT. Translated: CASRAAQSYTEAFF.

CDR3 DNA sequence: TGCAGCGTTGAAGGCAGCGAGTCCTATGGCTACACCTTC. Translating gives CSVEGSESYGYTF. The chain uses TRBV29-1 and TRBJ1-2; D not resolved. V lost 1 base and J 4 bases, leaving 10 bases between the germline ends. The CDR3 spans 13 residues. Per the germline V gene, CDR1 is SQVTM and CDR2 is ANQGSEA. Supplemented by reference TRBV29-1 and TRBJ1-2, the full variable domain reads SAVISQKPSRDICQRGTSLTIQCQVDSQVTMMFWYRQQPGQSLTLIATANQGSEATYESGFVIDKFPISRPNLTFSTLTVSNMSPEDSSIYLCSVEGSESYGYTFGSGTRLTVV.

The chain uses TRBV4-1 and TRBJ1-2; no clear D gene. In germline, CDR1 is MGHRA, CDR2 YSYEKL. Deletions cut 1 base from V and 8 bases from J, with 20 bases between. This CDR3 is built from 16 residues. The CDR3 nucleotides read TGCGCCAGCAGCCAAGTGACCGGCGGGGATAGAGGAGGCTACACCTTC. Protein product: CASSQVTGGDRGGYTF.